This T cell receptor (beta chain) comes out of a study of a mutant IDH1 vaccine in newly diagnosed glioma. Study findings and constraints: The study observed vaccine-induced immune responses in 85% to 95% of patients.

Time point specified: week 11, during vaccination. Doses consisted of 300 ug of mutant IDH1 20-mer peptide each, paired with topical imiquimod. The protocol was immunoSEQ multiplex PCR, while the TCRdb copy is restricted to in-frame clones and leaves out a portion. Of 110,000 or so clones in the sample, about nine tenths are singletons; the top ten hold 0.6% to 0.7%. The V end was cut by 4 bases, the J end by 5 bases, with 8 bases between. The germline CDR1 and CDR2 sequences are SGHDN and FVKESK. This CDR3 spans 12 amino acids. Comment on this clone: Its antigen is not identified.

The input for sequencing was PBMCs, taken from a glioma patient whose treatment included an IDH1 peptide vaccine. The clonotype originates from a woman in her 50s with glioma. V gene TRBV14 combines with J gene TRBJ2-5; D not certain. The CDR3, as DNA: TGTGCCAGCAGCCCCGGGCTGGAGACCCAGTACTTC. The encoded protein is CASSPGLETQYF.